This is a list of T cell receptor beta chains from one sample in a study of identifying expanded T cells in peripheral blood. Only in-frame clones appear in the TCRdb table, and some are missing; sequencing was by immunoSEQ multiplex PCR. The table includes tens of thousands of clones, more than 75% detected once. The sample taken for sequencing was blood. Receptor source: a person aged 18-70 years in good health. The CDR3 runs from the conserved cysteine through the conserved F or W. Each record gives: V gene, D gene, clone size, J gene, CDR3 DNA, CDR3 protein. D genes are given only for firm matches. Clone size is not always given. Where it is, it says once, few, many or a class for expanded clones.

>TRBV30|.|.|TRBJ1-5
TGTGCCTGGAGTATTCCCGGGTCGGATCAGCCCCAGCATTTT
CAWSIPGSDQPQHF
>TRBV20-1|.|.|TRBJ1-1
TGCAGTGTCCTACATGGTACTGAAGCTTTCTTT
CSVLHGTEAFF
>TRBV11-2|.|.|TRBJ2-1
TGTGCCAGCAGCTTAGCGTCGGGGGCCTTCCATGAGCAGTTCTTC
CASSLASGAFHEQFF
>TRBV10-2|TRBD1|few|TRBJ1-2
TGCGCCAGCACAGGGGGAACTAACTATGGCTACACCTTC
CASTGGTNYGYTF
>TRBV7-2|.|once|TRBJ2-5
TGTGCCAGCAGCTTAGATGGGGGAAGAAGGACCCAGTACTTC
CASSLDGGRRTQYF
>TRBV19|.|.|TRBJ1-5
TGTGCCAGTAGTATAACTATCGCGGGCAGGGCTTGGCATCAGCCCCAGCATTTT
CASSITIAGRAWHQPQHF
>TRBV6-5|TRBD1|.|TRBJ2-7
TGTGCCAGCACGGGACAGGGGGCGGAGGAGCAGTACTTC
CASTGQGAEEQYF
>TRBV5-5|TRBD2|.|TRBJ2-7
TGTGCCAGCAGCTACCTCGGGACTAGCTCCTACGAGCAGTACTTC
CASSYLGTSSYEQYF
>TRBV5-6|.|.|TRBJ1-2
TGTGCCAGCAGCTTGTCAGGGGCGGGAGGCTACACCTTC
CASSLSGAGGYTF
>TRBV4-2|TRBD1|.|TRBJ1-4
TGTGCCAGCAGCCGAGACAGGGGGCCGGGCGAAAAACTGTTTTTT
CASSRDRGPGEKLFF
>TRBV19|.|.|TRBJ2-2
TGTGCCAGTAGACAGGACCCGAACACCGGGGAGCTGTTTTTT
CASRQDPNTGELFF
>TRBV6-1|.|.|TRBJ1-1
TGTGCCAGCAGTGAATTAGGAGGCTTCATGAACACTGAAGCTTTCTTT
CASSELGGFMNTEAFF
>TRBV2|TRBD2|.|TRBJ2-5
TGTGCCAGCAGTCGAAACGGACTAGCCGAAGAGACCCAGTACTTC
CASSRNGLAEETQYF
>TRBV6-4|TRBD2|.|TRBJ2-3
TGTGCCAGCAGTGACTCTTTTAGCGGGCCCACAGATACGCAGTATTTT
CASSDSFSGPTDTQYF
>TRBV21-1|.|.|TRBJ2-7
TGTGCCAGCAGCAGCGGCCCGACAGGACCACCCTACGAGCAGTACTTC
CASSSGPTGPPYEQYF
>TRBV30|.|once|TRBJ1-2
TGTGCCTGGAGTGGATATGGCTACACCTTC
CAWSGYGYTF
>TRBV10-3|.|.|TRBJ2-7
TGTGCCATCAGTGATTCACAGGGAACCGAGCAGTACTTC
CAISDSQGTEQYF
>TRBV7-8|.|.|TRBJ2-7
TGTGCCAGCAGCTTAACAGGGACACAGACTTACTACGAGCAGTACTTC
CASSLTGTQTYYEQYF
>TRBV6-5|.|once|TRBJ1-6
TGTGCCAGCAGTTACGGTCAGGGGTGGTCACCCCTCCACTTT
CASSYGQGWSPLHF
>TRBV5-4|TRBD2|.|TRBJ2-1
TGTGCCAGCAGTTCGGGAGGACTAGCCACCTACAATGAGCAGTTCTTC
CASSSGGLATYNEQFF
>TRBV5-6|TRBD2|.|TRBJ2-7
TGTGCCAGCAGCCCCGGGACTAGCGTCCACGAGCAGTACTTC
CASSPGTSVHEQYF
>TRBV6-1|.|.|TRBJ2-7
TGTGCCAGCAGTGAAGGGAGCTACGAGCAGTACTTC
CASSEGSYEQYF
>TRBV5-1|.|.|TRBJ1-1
TGCGCCAGCAGGGCGGGCACGAACACTGAAGCTTTCTTT
CASRAGTNTEAFF
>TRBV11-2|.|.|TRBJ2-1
TGTGCCAGCAGCATAACAAATGAGCAGTTCTTC
CASSITNEQFF
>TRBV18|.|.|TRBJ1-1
TGTGCCAGCTCCCTTGACTGGGGGAACACTGAAGCTTTCTTT
CASSLDWGNTEAFF
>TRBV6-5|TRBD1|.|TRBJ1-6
TGTGCCAGCAGTTACTCGAGACAGGGGCTCGGTTCACCCCTCCACTTT
CASSYSRQGLGSPLHF
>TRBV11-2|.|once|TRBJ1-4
TGTGCCAGCAGCCTGGGCCGGGGGGCTGCTGAAAAACTGTTTTTT
CASSLGRGAAEKLFF
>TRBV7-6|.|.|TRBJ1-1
TGTGCCAGCAGCCCAGGCCATCCTTATGAAGCTTTCTTT
CASSPGHPYEAFF
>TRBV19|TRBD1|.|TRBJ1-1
TGTGCCAGTAGGTTAGACAGGGATTACACTGAAGCTTTCTTT
CASRLDRDYTEAFF
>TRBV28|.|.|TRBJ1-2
TGTGCCAGCAGTAGGTCTCCCATGGGAGGCTACACCTTC
CASSRSPMGGYTF
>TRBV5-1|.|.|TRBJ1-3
TGCGCCAGCAGTACCGGGACGACTTCTGGAAACACCATATATTTT
CASSTGTTSGNTIYF
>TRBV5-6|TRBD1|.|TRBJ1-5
TGTGCCAGCAGCTTGGGGGCAGGGGGTCAGCCCCAGCATTTT
CASSLGAGGQPQHF
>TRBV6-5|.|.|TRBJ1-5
TGTGCCAGCCGCCATTCGCAGGGAGGCAATCAGCCCCAGCATTTT
CASRHSQGGNQPQHF
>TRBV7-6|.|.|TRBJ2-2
TGTGCCAGCAGCTCTCAGGAATCGAACACCGGGGAGCTGTTTTTT
CASSSQESNTGELFF
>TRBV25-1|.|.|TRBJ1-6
TGTGCCAGCAGTGAAACAGGCGTGAATTCACCCCTCCACTTT
CASSETGVNSPLHF
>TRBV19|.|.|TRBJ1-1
TGTGCCAGTAGCGGGGCCTACGTCGTGGACACTGAAGCTTTCTTT
CASSGAYVVDTEAFF
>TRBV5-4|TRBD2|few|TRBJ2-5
TGTGCCAGCAGCCAAGGGACTAGCGGGGGGGCAGAGACCCAGTACTTC
CASSQGTSGGAETQYF
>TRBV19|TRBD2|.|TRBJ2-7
TGTGCCAGTAGTTTGGGACTAGCGGGGATTTACGAGCAGTACTTC
CASSLGLAGIYEQYF
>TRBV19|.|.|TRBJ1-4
TGTGCCAGTAGTATCGGGAAGAAACTGTTTTTT
CASSIGKKLFF
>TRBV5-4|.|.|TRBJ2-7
TGTGCCAGCAGCTTGGTAGGGGAGCAGTACTTC
CASSLVGEQYF
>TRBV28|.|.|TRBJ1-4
TGTGCCAGCAGTCCCCCGGGAACTAATGAAAAACTGTTTTTT
CASSPPGTNEKLFF
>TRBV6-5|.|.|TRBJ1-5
TGTGCCAGCGGCAGGTTTATTAATCAGCCCCAGCATTTT
CASGRFINQPQHF
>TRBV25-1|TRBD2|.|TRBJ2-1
TGTGCCAGCAGTGATGAGGCGGGGGGCCTCTACAATGAGCAGTTCTTC
CASSDEAGGLYNEQFF
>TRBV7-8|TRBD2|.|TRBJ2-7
TGTGCCAGCAGCCCCGCCGGGGGGGGTGCCTACGAGCAGTACTTC
CASSPAGGGAYEQYF
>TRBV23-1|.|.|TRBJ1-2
TGCGCCAGCAGTCAATCACACGGCTACACCTTC
CASSQSHGYTF
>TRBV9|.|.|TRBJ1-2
TGTGCCAGCAGCGTAGGACAGAAGGAGAACTATGGCTACACCTTC
CASSVGQKENYGYTF
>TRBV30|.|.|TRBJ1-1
TGTGCCTGGAGTGTATGGGGAGGGGACACTGAAGCTTTCTTT
CAWSVWGGDTEAFF
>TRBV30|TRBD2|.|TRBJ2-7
TGTGCCTGGAGTTGGGAGGGTACCGCTCGTGAGCAGTACTTC
CAWSWEGTAREQYF